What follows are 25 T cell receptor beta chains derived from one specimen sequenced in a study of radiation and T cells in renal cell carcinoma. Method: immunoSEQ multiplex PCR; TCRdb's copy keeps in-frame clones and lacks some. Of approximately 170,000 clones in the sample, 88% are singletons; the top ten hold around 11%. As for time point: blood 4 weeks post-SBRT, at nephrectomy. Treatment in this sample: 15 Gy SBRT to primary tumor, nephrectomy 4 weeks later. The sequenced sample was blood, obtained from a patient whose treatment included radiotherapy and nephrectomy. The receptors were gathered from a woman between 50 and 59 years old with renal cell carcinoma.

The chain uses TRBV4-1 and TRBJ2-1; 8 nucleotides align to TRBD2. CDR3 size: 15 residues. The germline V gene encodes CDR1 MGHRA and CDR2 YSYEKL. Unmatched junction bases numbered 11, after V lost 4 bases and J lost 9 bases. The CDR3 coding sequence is TGCGCCAGCAGCCCCGACGGGAGGGTCAAGGGTGAGCAGTTCTTC. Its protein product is CASSPDGRVKGEQFF.

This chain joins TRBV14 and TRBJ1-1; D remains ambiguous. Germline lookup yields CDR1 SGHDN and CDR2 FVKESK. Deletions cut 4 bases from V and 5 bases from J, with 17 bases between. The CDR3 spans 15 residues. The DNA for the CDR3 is TGTGCCAGCAGCCCGCCAAAAGGGTCTGTAACTGAAGCTTTCTTT. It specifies CASSPPKGSVTEAFF.

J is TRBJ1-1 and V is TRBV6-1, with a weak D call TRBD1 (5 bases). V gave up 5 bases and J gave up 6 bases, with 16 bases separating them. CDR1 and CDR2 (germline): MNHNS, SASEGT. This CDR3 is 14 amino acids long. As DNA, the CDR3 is TGTGCCAGCAGTCTCGGGACCCTCCAACCTGAAGCTTTCTTT. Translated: CASSLGTLQPEAFF.

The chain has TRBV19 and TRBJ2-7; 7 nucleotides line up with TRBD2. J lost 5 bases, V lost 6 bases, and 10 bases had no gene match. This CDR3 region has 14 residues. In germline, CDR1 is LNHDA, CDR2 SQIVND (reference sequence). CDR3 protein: CASSAGGSLHEQYF. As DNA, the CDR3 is TGTGCCAGTAGCGCCGGGGGGAGCCTTCACGAGCAGTACTTC. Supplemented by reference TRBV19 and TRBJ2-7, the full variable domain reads DGGITQSPKYLFRKEGQNVTLSCEQNLNHDAMYWYRQDPGQGLRLIYYSQIVNDFQKGDIAEGYSVSREKKESFPLTVTSAQKNPTAFYLCASSAGGSLHEQYFGPGTRLTVT.

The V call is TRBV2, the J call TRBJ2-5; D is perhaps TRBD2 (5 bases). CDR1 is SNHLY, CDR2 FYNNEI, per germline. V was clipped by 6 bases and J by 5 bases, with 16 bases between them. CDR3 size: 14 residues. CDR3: CASRPDYGGETQYF. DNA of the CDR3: TGTGCCAGCAGACCCGACTACGGCGGGGAGACCCAGTACTTC.

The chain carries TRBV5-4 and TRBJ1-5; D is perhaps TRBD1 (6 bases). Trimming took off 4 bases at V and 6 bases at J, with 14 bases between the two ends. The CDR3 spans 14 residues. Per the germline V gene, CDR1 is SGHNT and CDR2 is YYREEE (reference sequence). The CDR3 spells CASSQGGGSQPQHF. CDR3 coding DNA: TGTGCCAGCAGCCAGGGAGGGGGATCTCAGCCCCAGCATTTT.

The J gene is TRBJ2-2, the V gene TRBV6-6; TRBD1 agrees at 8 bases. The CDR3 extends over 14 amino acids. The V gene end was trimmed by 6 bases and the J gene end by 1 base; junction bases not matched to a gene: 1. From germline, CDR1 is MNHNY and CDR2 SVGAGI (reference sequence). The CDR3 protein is CASRGTGNTGELFF. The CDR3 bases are TGTGCCAGCAGAGGGACAGGGAACACCGGGGAGCTGTTTTTT.

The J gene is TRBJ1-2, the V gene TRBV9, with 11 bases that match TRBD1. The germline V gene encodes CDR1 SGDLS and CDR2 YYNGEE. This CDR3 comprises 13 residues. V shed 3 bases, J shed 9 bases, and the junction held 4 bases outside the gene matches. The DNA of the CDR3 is TGTGCCAGCAGCGCCCGGGACAGGGGGAGCTACACCTTC. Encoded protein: CASSARDRGSYTF.

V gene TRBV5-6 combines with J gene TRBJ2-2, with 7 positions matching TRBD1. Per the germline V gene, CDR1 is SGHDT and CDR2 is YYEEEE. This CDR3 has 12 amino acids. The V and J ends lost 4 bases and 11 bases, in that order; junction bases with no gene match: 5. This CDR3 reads CASSDRQGELFF. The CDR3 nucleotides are TGTGCCAGCAGCGATCGACAGGGCGAGCTGTTTTTT.

The CDR3 is CASSIDGAGGNTIYF. The CDR3, as DNA: TGCGCCAGCAGCATTGACGGGGCCGGTGGAAACACCATATATTTT. The chain recombines TRBV5-1 with TRBJ1-3; tentatively, D is TRBD1 (5 bases). Trimming took 4 bases from V and 3 from J, leaving 14 bases between them. The germline gives CDR1 SGHRS, CDR2 YFSETQ. The CDR3 loop spans 15 amino acids.

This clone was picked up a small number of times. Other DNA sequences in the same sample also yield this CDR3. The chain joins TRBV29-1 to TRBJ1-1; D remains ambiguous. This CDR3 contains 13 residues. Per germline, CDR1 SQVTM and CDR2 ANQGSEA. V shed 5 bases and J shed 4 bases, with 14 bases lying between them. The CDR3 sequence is CSVFRSSSTEAFF. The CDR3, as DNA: TGCAGCGTTTTCAGATCTTCATCCACTGAAGCTTTCTTT.

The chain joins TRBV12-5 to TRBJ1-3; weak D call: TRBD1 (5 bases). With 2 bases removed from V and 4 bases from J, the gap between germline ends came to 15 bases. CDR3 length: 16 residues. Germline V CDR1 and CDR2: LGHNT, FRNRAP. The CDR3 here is CASGLTGPKPGNTIYF. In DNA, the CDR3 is TGTGCTAGTGGTTTGACGGGACCGAAACCCGGAAACACCATATATTTT.

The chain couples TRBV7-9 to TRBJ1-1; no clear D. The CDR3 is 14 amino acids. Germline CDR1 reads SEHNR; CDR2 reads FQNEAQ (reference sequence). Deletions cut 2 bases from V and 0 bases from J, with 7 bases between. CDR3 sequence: CASSLFSVNTEAFF. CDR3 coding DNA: TGTGCCAGCAGCTTATTCTCGGTGAACACTGAAGCTTTCTTT.

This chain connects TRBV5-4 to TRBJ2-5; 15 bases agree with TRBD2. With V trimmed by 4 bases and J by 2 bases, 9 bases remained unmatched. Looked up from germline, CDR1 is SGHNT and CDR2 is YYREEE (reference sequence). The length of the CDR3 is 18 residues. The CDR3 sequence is CASSLGLAGGRGQETQYF. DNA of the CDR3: TGTGCCAGCAGCCTGGGACTAGCGGGGGGAAGAGGGCAAGAGACCCAGTACTTC.

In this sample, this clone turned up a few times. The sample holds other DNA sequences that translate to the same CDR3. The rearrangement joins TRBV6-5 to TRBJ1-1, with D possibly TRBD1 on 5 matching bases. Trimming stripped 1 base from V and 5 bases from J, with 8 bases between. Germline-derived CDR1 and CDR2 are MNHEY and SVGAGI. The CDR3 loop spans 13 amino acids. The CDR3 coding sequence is TGTGCCAGCAGTTACTTGGGGGGGACTGAAGCTTTCTTT. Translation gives CASSYLGGTEAFF.

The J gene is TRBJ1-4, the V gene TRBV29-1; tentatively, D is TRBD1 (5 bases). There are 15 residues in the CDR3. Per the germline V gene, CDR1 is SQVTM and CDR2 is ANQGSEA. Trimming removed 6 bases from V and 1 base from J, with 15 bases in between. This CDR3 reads CSVAETRGTNEKLFF. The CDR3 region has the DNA TGCAGCGTCGCAGAGACAAGGGGAACTAATGAAAAACTGTTTTTT.

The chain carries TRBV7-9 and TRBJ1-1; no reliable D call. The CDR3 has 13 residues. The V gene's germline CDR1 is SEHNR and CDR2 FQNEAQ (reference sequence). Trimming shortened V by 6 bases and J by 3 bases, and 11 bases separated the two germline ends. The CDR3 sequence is CASSLTVDTEAFF. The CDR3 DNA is TGTGCCAGCAGTTTAACAGTGGACACTGAAGCTTTCTTT.

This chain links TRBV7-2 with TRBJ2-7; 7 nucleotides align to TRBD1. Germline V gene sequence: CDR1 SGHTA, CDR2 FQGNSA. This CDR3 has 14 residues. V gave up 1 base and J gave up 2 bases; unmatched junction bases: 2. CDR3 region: CASSLVTGTYEQYF. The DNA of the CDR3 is TGTGCCAGCAGCTTAGTGACAGGGACCTACGAGCAGTACTTC.

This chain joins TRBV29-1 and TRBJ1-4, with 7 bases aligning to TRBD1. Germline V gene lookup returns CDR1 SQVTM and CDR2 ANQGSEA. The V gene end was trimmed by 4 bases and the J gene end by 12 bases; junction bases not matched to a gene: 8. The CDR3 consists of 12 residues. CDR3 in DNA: TGCAGCGTTGGTCGACAGGGAGGGCAACTGTTTTTT. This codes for CSVGRQGGQLFF.

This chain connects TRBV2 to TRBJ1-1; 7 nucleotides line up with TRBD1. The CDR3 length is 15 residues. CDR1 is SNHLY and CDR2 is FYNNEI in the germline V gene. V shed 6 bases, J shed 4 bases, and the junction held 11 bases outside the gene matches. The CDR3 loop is CASSADQGVSTEAFF. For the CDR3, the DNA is TGTGCCAGCAGCGCCGATCAGGGGGTAAGCACTGAAGCTTTCTTT.

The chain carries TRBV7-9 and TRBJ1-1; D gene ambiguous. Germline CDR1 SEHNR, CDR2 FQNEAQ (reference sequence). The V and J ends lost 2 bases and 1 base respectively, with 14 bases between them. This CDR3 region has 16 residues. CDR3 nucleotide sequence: TGTGCCAGCAGCTTACGTGCGAGTGTAGGGAACACTGAAGCTTTCTTT. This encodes CASSLRASVGNTEAFF.

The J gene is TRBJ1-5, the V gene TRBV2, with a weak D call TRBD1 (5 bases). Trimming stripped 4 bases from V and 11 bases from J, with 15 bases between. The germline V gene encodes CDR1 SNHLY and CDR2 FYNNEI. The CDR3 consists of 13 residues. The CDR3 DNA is TGTGCCAGCAGTGGTGACCCCCCGGGGGCCCAGCATTTT. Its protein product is CASSGDPPGAQHF.

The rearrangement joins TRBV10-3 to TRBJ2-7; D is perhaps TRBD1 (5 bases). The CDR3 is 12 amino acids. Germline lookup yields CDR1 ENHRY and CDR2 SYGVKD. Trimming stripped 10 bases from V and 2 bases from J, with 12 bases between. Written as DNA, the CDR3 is TGTGCCACTGGGGCCCGGGCCTACGAGCAGTACTTC. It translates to CATGARAYEQYF.

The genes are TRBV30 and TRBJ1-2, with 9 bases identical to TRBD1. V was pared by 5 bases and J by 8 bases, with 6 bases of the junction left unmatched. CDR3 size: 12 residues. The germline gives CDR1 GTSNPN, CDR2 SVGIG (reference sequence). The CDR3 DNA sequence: TGTGCCTGGCGTACAGGGGGCTACGGCTACACCTTC. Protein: CAWRTGGYGYTF.

The CDR3 protein is CASGSLFQTGFYQETQYF. The CDR3 bases are TGTGCTAGTGGTTCCCTCTTCCAGACAGGATTTTATCAAGAGACCCAGTACTTC. The V call is TRBV12-5, the J call TRBJ2-5, with D possibly TRBD1 on 6 matching bases. The CDR3 is made up of 18 amino acids. The V and J ends lost 4 bases and 2 bases respectively, with 23 bases between them. Germline V CDR1 and CDR2: LGHNT, FRNRAP.